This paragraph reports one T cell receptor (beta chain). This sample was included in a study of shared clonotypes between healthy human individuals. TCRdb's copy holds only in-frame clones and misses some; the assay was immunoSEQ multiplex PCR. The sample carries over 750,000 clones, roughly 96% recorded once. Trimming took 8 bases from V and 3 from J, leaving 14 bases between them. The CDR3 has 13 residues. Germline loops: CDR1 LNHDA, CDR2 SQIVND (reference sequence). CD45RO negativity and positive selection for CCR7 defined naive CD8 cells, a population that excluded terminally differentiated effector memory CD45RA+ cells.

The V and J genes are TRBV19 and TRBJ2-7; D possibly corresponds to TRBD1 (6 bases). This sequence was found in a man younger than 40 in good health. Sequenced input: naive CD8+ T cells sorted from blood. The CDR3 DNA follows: TGTGCCAGTCGAAGACAGGAAGGCTACGAGCAGTACTTC. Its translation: CASRRQEGYEQYF.